What follows are 24 T cell receptor beta chains derived from one specimen sequenced in a study of CD8+ T cells in alopecia areata. It was cDNA, reverse transcribed from extracted RNA, that served as the sequencing template. TCRdb's table, derived via immunoSEQ multiplex PCR, lists solely in-frame clones and lacks some. The data contain 120,000 to 150,000 clones, roughly 80% of them singletons. Documented treatment: oral pan-JAK inhibitor, 5-10 mg twice daily. The sample in question was CD8+ T cells sorted from blood, obtained at week 4, from a patient treated with tofacitinib. These TCRs come from a human donor with alopecia areata.

This rearrangement joins TRBV7-3 to TRBJ2-1; 8 bases align to TRBD2. The CDR3 contains 15 residues. Per the germline V gene, CDR1 is SGHTA and CDR2 is FQGTGA. The V and J ends lost 5 bases and 7 bases, in that order; junction bases with no gene match: 10. CDR3 coding DNA: TGTGCCAGCAGCCCAACTAGCGGACGGAGGAATGAGCAGTTCTTC. Protein product: CASSPTSGRRNEQFF.

The chain carries TRBV2 and TRBJ2-5, with TRBD2 matching over 15 bases. CDR1 is SNHLY, CDR2 FYNNEI, per germline. Trimming removed 5 bases from V and 3 bases from J; junction bases left unmatched: 1. The CDR3 contains 15 residues. The CDR3, as DNA: TGTGCCAGCAGTTGGACTAGCGGGGGGGAAGAGACCCAGTACTTC. This sequence encodes CASSWTSGGEETQYF.

The chain recombines TRBV4-2 with TRBJ2-5, with 7 bases fitting TRBD2. V dropped 0 bases and J dropped 5; count of bases not matched to a gene: 6. This CDR3 is 15 amino acids long. Per the germline V gene, CDR1 is LGHNA and CDR2 is YNFKEQ. This CDR3 reads CASSQEAGVEETQYF. The CDR3 nucleotides are TGTGCCAGCAGCCAAGAGGCGGGGGTAGAGGAGACCCAGTACTTC.

The chain carries TRBV7-6 and TRBJ2-1; 10 bases align to TRBD2. V was clipped by 6 bases and J by 8 bases; unmatched bases: 10. Per germline, CDR1 SGHVS and CDR2 FNYEAQ. This CDR3 region has 15 residues. The CDR3 nucleotides are TGTGCCAGCAGTTTGCCGGGACTAGCGTCTGATGAGCAGTTCTTC. Protein sequence: CASSLPGLASDEQFF.

On this clone: This same CDR3 is encoded by further DNA sequences in the sample. The chain combines TRBV5-6 with TRBJ1-1; maybe TRBD1 (6 bases). Germline CDR1 and CDR2: SGHDT and YYEEEE. The CDR3 is 13 amino acids. V lost 2 bases and J lost 1, with 6 bases in between. CDR3: CASSLGGNTEAFF. The CDR3 DNA reads TGTGCCAGCAGCTTAGGGGGGAACACTGAAGCTTTCTTT.

The rearrangement links TRBV5-6 to TRBJ2-6; maybe TRBD2 (6 bases). V was pared by 0 bases and J by 0 bases, with 13 bases between. CDR1 is SGHDT and CDR2 is YYEEEE in the germline V gene. This CDR3 has 18 amino acids. The DNA for the CDR3 is TGTGCCAGCAGCTTGGGCGGGGCCCTAACCTCTGGGGCCAACGTCCTGACTTTC. It encodes CASSLGGALTSGANVLTF. Drawing the rest from reference TRBV5-6 and TRBJ2-6, the complete variable domain is DAGVTQSPTHLIKTRGQQVTLRCSPKSGHDTVSWYQQALGQGPQFIFQYYEEEERQRGNFPDRFSGHQFPNYSSELNVNALLLGDSALYLCASSLGGALTSGANVLTFGAGSRLTVL.

This sequence joins TRBV7-2 and TRBJ1-1, with no clear D. There are 13 residues in the CDR3. Germline values: CDR1 SGHTA, CDR2 FQGNSA. V shed 1 base and J shed 6 bases, with 9 bases lying between them. The CDR3 reads CASSLGLAAEAFF. CDR3 DNA sequence: TGTGCCAGCAGCTTAGGATTGGCCGCTGAAGCTTTCTTT.

The chain couples TRBV7-9 to TRBJ2-7, with 8 bases identical to TRBD1. The CDR3 extends over 17 amino acids. Germline V gives CDR1 SEHNR, CDR2 FQNEAQ (reference sequence). The junction had 12 bases not matched to a gene; V was cut back by 5 bases and J by 0 bases. The CDR3 nucleotides are TGTGCCAGCAGCCCCAGGGCAGGGGGCTTTCCCTCCTACGAGCAGTACTTC. Its protein is CASSPRAGGFPSYEQYF.

This CDR3 reads CASSGGPRFYEQYF. The CDR3 coding sequence is TGTGCCAGCTCGGGGGGCCCACGGTTCTACGAGCAGTACTTC. The chain couples TRBV18 to TRBJ2-7, with D perhaps given as TRBD1 or TRBD2 (6 bases each). This CDR3 comprises 14 residues. With 6 bases removed from V and 3 bases from J, the gap between germline ends came to 15 bases. CDR1 is KGHSH, CDR2 LQKENI, per germline.

This chain links TRBV29-1 with TRBJ2-2; D not certain. V lost 7 bases and J 4 bases, leaving 10 bases between the germline ends. The CDR3 runs 12 residues. The germline V gene encodes CDR1 SQVTM and CDR2 ANQGSEA. In DNA form, the CDR3 reads TGCAGCGCGCACATTGGCACCGGGGAGCTGTTTTTT. Translated: CSAHIGTGELFF.

The chain recombines TRBV2 with TRBJ2-4, with D perhaps TRBD1 (5 bases). Trimming took 4 bases from V and 3 from J, leaving 10 bases between them. The CDR3 loop spans 14 amino acids. Germline V lookup: CDR1 SNHLY, CDR2 FYNNEI. CDR3 sequence reads: CASSAAGNKNIQYF. The CDR3 DNA sequence: TGTGCCAGCAGTGCGGCAGGGAACAAAAACATTCAGTACTTC.

The CDR3 DNA follows: TGTGCCAGCAACCGGGTCCCGAGCTCCTACAATGAGCAGTTCTTC. Translated: CASNRVPSSYNEQFF. This chain uses TRBV6-5 with TRBJ2-1; D gene uncertain. V lost 7 bases and J 0 bases, leaving 13 bases between the germline ends. The CDR3 is 15 amino acids. Per germline, CDR1 MNHEY and CDR2 SVGAGI.

The chain is built from TRBV9 and TRBJ2-7; D is possibly TRBD1 (6 bases). Trimming removed 4 bases at V and 0 bases at J, with 14 bases between. This CDR3 has 15 residues. Germline V gene data show CDR1 as SGDLS and CDR2 as YYNGEE. This CDR3 reads CASSLDSTSSYEQYF. In DNA form, the CDR3 reads TGTGCCAGCAGCTTGGACAGTACCAGCTCCTACGAGCAGTACTTC.

The chain uses TRBV7-8 and TRBJ2-3, with D uncertain. Trimming stripped 1 base from V and 0 bases from J, with 11 bases between. Germline CDR1 and CDR2: SGHVS and FQNEAQ. The CDR3 is 16 amino acids. The CDR3: CASSLESGASTDTQYF. CDR3 nucleotides: TGTGCCAGCAGCTTAGAATCTGGTGCTAGCACAGATACGCAGTATTTT.

J is TRBJ1-6 and V is TRBV4-1; 8 bases map to TRBD1. The CDR3 extends over 14 amino acids. Germline trimming cut 3 bases from V and 7 bases from J; bases unmatched to any gene: 2. CDR1 and CDR2 (germline): MGHRA, YSYEKL. The CDR3 coding sequence is TGCGCCAGCAGCCAGCAGGGGGCAAATTCACCCCTCCACTTT. The encoded protein is CASSQQGANSPLHF.

V usage is TRBV7-6 and J usage is TRBJ2-3; 11 bases map to TRBD1. The CDR3 has 18 amino acids. Losses at the gene ends were 6 bases for V and 1 base for J; bases not matched to a gene: 12. Germline V gives CDR1 SGHVS, CDR2 FNYEAQ. The CDR3 sequence: CASRPGTGGTSGTDTQYF. Written as DNA, the CDR3 is TGTGCCAGCAGGCCCGGGACAGGGGGAACTAGTGGCACAGATACGCAGTATTTT. The full variable domain, completed using reference TRBV7-6 and TRBJ2-3, is GAGVSQSPRYKVTKRGQDVALRCDPISGHVSLYWYRQALGQGPEFLTYFNYEAQQDKSGLPNDRFSAERPEGSISTLTIQRTEQRDSAMYRCASRPGTGGTSGTDTQYFGPGTRLTVL.

The chain uses TRBV4-1 and TRBJ2-2, with D uncertain. The germline gives CDR1 MGHRA, CDR2 YSYEKL. CDR3 length: 15 residues. The V end lost 0 bases, the J end lost 6 bases, and 11 bases lay between the germline ends. Written as DNA, the CDR3 is TGCGCCAGCAGCCAAGAGTACTCGGGCGCCGGGGAGCTGTTTTTT. Amino acid sequence: CASSQEYSGAGELFF.

CDR3 DNA: TGCGCCAGCAGCGACCGGGACAGGGTGGGAGATACGCAGTATTTT. Translated, it gives CASSDRDRVGDTQYF. This chain links TRBV4-1 with TRBJ2-3, with TRBD1 matching 9 bases. This CDR3 is built from 15 residues. V was clipped by 5 bases and J by 5 bases; unmatched bases: 8. The germline gives CDR1 MGHRA, CDR2 YSYEKL.

The chain combines TRBV7-2 with TRBJ2-1, with a weak D call TRBD2 (6 bases). Germline assignment: CDR1 SGHTA and CDR2 FQGNSA. V lost 5 bases, J lost 1 base, and 12 bases lay in between. The CDR3 contains 15 residues. CDR3 amino acids: CASSQVGGSYNEQFF. The CDR3 DNA is TGTGCCAGCAGCCAGGTGGGGGGATCCTACAATGAGCAGTTCTTC. Full variable domain (remainder filled in from reference TRBV7-2 and TRBJ2-1): GAGVSQSPSNKVTEKGKDVELRCDPISGHTALYWYRQSLGQGLEFLIYFQGNSAPDKSGLPSDRFSAERTGGSVSTLTIQRTQQEDSAVYLCASSQVGGSYNEQFFGPGTRLTVL.

The rearrangement uses TRBV5-1 and TRBJ2-7; 8 nucleotides match TRBD1. Unmatched junction bases numbered 14, after V lost 4 bases and J lost 5 bases. CDR3 size: 16 residues. Germline CDR1 and CDR2: SGHRS and YFSETQ. The DNA for the CDR3 is TGCGCCAGCAGCCACTTTAAGGAGACAGGGGAGGACGAGCAGTACTTC. This codes for CASSHFKETGEDEQYF.

This clone was counted between two and nine times. The CDR3 loop is CASSLEGPQHLKAGANVLTF. The CDR3 nucleotides are TGTGCCAGCTCACTTGAGGGCCCCCAACATCTTAAGGCTGGGGCCAACGTCCTGACTTTC. The chain employs TRBV18 and TRBJ2-6; D perhaps matches TRBD2 (5 bases). V was shortened by 4 bases and J by 2 bases, with 24 bases between the two germline ends. This CDR3 spans 20 amino acids. Germline-derived CDR1 and CDR2 are KGHSH and LQKENI.

The chain joins TRBV11-2 to TRBJ2-7, with TRBD1 matching 9 bases. After removal of 5 bases from V and 5 bases from J, the junction contained 13 bases not matched to a gene. The CDR3 runs to 16 residues. Germline CDR1 is SGHAT and CDR2 is FQNNGV. The CDR3 bases are TGTGCCAGCAGCACCATGGGAACAGGGGGCATGAACGAGCAGTACTTC. This sequence encodes CASSTMGTGGMNEQYF.

The chain combines TRBV11-2 with TRBJ2-7; D gene ambiguous. This CDR3 spans 10 amino acids. CDR1 is SGHAT and CDR2 is FQNNGV in the germline V gene. Trimming removed 9 bases from V and 4 bases from J, with 7 bases in between. The CDR3 DNA sequence: TGTGCCAGACCAGATTACGAGCAGTACTTC. It specifies CARPDYEQYF.

J is TRBJ2-1 and V is TRBV29-1; TRBD2 aligns across 7 bases. The germline V gene encodes CDR1 SQVTM and CDR2 ANQGSEA. This CDR3 has 13 amino acids. The J segment lost 6 bases and the V segment lost 0 bases, leaving 2 bases of the junction unmatched. In DNA, the CDR3 is TGCAGCGTTGAAGAGCCGGGAGGCAATGAGCAGTTCTTC. Its translation is CSVEEPGGNEQFF.